This TCR beta chain was sequenced for a study of OX40 agonist ivuxolimab in advanced cancers. Study-wide background: An agonistic anti-OX40 (CD134) antibody, ivuxolimab, was used to treat the patients. Partial responses occurred in Three dose-escalation patients, one with hepatocellular carcinoma and two with cutaneous melanoma.

Generated by immunoSEQ multiplex PCR, the TCRdb table keeps only in-frame clones and is missing some. The sample has 40,000 to 55,000 clones, approximately 90% seen once. Germline CDR1 is SQVTM and CDR2 is ANQGSEA. The CDR3 length is 17 residues. Trimming removed 1 base from V and 1 base from J; junction bases left unmatched: 4. In regard to this clone: Its target is not known.

The study, taken as a whole, reports: Some patients who did not respond also had low normalized T-cell clonal expansion.

V usage is TRBV29-1 and J usage is TRBJ2-1; 13 bases map to TRBD2. The input for sequencing was CD4+ or CD8+ T cells sorted from blood, taken in a trial of the OX40 agonist ivuxolimab. This TCR was recovered from an adult with an advanced solid tumor such as melanoma, head and neck, liver or kidney cancer. CDR3 in DNA: TGCAGCGTTGAAGGGACTAGCGGGAGTGGTTCCTACAATGAGCAGTTCTTC. It specifies CSVEGTSGSGSYNEQFF.